Below, 7 T cell receptor beta chains from the same sample are listed, as sequenced in a study of technical replicates of blood from a handful of donors (TCRdb year 2017). Library method: the immunoSEQ multiplex PCR assay. The table comes from immuneACCESS by way of TCRdb, which keeps in-frame sequences with V and J called. Part of the clones is missing from these tables; in studies checked, under half for an unresolved V gene and the rest for unknown reasons. The sample table lists 82,000 or so clones, under 96% of them with a count of one. The leading ten clones occupy more than 0.35% of the sample. The sample consisted of T cells isolated from PBMCs. The receptors were gathered from a human donor in good health.

The genes are TRBV27 and TRBJ2-7, with 16 bases lining up with TRBD2. The CDR3 is made up of 18 amino acids. Looked up from germline, CDR1 is MNHEY and CDR2 is SMNVEV (reference sequence). The V and J ends lost 5 bases and 3 bases, in that order; junction bases with no gene match: 10. CDR3 amino acids: CASSTSGLAGGPRYEQYF. The CDR3 DNA follows: TGTGCCAGCAGTACCTCGGGACTAGCGGGAGGGCCTCGCTACGAGCAGTACTTC.

This chain joins TRBV7-3 and TRBJ2-7; D unresolved. Germline assignment: CDR1 SGHTA and CDR2 FQGTGA. Trimming left V 1 base short and J 4 bases short, with 5 bases between. The CDR3 extends over 12 amino acids. Written as DNA, the CDR3 is TGTGCCAGCAGCTTAAAGAGGTACGAGCAGTACTTC. Translation: CASSLKRYEQYF.

This clone was counted between two and nine times. This chain connects TRBV25-1 to TRBJ1-2; 7 nucleotides line up with TRBD1. With V trimmed by 8 bases and J by 2 bases, 2 bases remained unmatched. In germline, CDR1 is MGHDK, CDR2 SYGVNS. The CDR3 is 12 amino acids. The CDR3 loop reads CASQTGNYGYTF. CDR3 DNA sequence: TGTGCCAGCCAGACAGGGAACTATGGCTACACCTTC.

This clone was recorded once. The chain recombines TRBV7-2 with TRBJ1-5; perhaps TRBD1 as D (6 bases). V gave up 5 bases and J gave up 3 bases, with 11 bases separating them. Germline CDR1 is SGHTA and CDR2 is FQGNSA. This CDR3 has 14 amino acids. CDR3 DNA: TGTGCCAGCAGCCGGACAGATTTCAATCAGCCCCAGCATTTT. It translates to CASSRTDFNQPQHF.

The CDR3 region is CASSVGQGYGYTF. Written as DNA, the CDR3 is TGTGCCAGCAGCGTCGGTCAGGGATACGGCTACACCTTC. This chain connects TRBV7-2 to TRBJ1-2; D perhaps matches TRBD1 (5 bases). Trimming stripped 5 bases from V and 8 bases from J, with 15 bases between. Germline CDR1 and CDR2: SGHTA and FQGNSA. This CDR3 has 13 residues.

This rearrangement joins TRBV6-5 to TRBJ2-1, with D possibly being TRBD2 (7 bases). V gave up 6 bases and J gave up 1 base, with 13 bases separating them. Germline CDR1 is MNHEY and CDR2 is SVGAGI. The CDR3 spans 15 residues. The CDR3 reads CASSQQGLSYNEQFF. DNA for the CDR3: TGTGCCAGCAGCCAACAGGGACTATCCTACAATGAGCAGTTCTTC.

This clone appeared once. The J gene is TRBJ1-2, the V gene TRBV14; D unresolved. The V end was cut by 5 bases, the J end by 7 bases, with 11 bases between. The CDR3 spans 12 residues. In germline, CDR1 is SGHDN, CDR2 FVKESK. Here the CDR3 DNA reads TGTGCCAGCAGCGTCAACTTAGCTGGCTACACCTTC. Residues: CASSVNLAGYTF.